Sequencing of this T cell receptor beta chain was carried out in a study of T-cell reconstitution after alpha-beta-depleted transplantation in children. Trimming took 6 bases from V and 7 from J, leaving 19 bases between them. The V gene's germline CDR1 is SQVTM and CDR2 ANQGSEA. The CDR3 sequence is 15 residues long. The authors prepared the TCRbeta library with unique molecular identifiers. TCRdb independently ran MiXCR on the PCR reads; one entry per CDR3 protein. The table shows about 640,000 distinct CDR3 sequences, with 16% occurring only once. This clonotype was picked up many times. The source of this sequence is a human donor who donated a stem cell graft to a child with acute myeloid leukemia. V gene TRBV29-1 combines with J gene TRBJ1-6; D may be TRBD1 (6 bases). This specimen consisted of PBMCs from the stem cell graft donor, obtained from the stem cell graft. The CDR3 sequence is CSVQFTGMGNSPLHF. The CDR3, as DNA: TGCAGCGTCCAATTTACAGGGATGGGGAATTCACCCCTCCACTTT.